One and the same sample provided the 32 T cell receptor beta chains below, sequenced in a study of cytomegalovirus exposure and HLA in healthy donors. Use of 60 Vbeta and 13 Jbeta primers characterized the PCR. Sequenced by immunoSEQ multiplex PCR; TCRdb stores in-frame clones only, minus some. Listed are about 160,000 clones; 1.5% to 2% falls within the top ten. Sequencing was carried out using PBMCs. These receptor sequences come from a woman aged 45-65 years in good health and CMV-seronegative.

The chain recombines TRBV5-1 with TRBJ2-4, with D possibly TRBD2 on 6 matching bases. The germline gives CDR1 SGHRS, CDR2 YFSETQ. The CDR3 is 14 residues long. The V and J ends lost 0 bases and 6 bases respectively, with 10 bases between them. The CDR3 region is CASSLGTGGNIQYF. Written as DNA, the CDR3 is TGCGCCAGCAGCTTGGGGACCGGGGGAAACATTCAGTACTTC.

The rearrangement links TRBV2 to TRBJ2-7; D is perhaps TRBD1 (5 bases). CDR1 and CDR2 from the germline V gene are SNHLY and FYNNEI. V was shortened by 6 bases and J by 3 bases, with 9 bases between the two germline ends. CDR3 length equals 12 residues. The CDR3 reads CASSSQGYEQYF. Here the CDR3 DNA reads TGTGCCAGCAGCTCTCAGGGCTACGAGCAGTACTTC. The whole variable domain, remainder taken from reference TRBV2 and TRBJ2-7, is EPEVTQTPSHQVTQMGQEVILRCVPISNHLYFYWYRQILGQKVEFLVSFYNNEISEKSEIFDDQFSVERPDGSNFTLKIRSTKLEDSAMYFCASSSQGYEQYFGPGTRLTVT.

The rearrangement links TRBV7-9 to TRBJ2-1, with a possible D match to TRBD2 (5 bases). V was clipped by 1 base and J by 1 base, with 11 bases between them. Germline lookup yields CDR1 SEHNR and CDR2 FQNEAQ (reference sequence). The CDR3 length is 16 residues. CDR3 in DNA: TGTGCCAGCAGCTTAGTTTCCCGGGGATCCTACAATGAGCAGTTCTTC. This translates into CASSLVSRGSYNEQFF.

In nucleotides, the CDR3 is TGCAGCGCCGAGAAGTCGGGACAGGGGACTGAAGCTTTCTTT. Protein: CSAEKSGQGTEAFF. The V and J genes are TRBV29-1 and TRBJ1-1; TRBD1 aligns across 10 bases. Germline trimming cut 7 bases from V and 5 bases from J; bases unmatched to any gene: 10. Germline CDR1 reads SQVTM; CDR2 reads ANQGSEA. CDR3 length: 14 amino acids.

The CDR3 sequence is CASSPRTSGGAGDTQYF. In DNA form, the CDR3 reads TGTGCCAGCAGCCCCCGGACTAGCGGGGGGGCCGGAGATACGCAGTATTTT. The V and J genes are TRBV9 and TRBJ2-3; 15 positions agree with TRBD2. Trimming took 4 bases from V and 5 from J; bases not matched to a gene: 8. The length of the CDR3 is 17 residues. The germline gives CDR1 SGDLS, CDR2 YYNGEE.

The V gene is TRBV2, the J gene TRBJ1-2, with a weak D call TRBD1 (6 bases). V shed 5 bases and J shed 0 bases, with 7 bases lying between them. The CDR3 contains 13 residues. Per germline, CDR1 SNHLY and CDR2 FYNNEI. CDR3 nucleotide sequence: TGTGCCAGCAGTAGGGACACTAACTATGGCTACACCTTC. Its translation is CASSRDTNYGYTF.

CDR3: CASGRGGNTGELFF. The CDR3 nucleotides are TGTGCCAGCGGCCGGGGGGGGAACACCGGGGAGCTGTTTTTT. V gene TRBV6-5 combines with J gene TRBJ2-2; 8 bases are a match to TRBD2. The CDR3 contains 14 residues. V lost 8 bases and J lost 1; bases outside the gene matches: 3. CDR1 is MNHEY and CDR2 is SVGAGI in the germline V gene.

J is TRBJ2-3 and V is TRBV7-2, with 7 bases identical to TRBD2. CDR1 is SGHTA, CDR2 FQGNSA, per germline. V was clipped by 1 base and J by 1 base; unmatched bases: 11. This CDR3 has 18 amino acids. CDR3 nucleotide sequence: TGTGCCAGCAGCTTAGAACCCTTTAGCGGGTCCGGCACAGATACGCAGTATTTT. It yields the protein CASSLEPFSGSGTDTQYF.

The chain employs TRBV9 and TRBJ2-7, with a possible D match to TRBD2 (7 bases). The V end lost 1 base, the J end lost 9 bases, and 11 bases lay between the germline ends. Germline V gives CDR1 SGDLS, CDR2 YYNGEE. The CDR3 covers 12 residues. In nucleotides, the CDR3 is TGTGCCAGCAGCGTATTGGGGGGGCGGCAGTACTTC. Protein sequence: CASSVLGGRQYF.

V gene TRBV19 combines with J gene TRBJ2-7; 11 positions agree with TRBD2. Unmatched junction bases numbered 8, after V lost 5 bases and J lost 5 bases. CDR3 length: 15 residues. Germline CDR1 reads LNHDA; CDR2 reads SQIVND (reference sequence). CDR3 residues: CASSPFSGRAHEQYF. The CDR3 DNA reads TGTGCCAGTAGTCCTTTTAGCGGGAGGGCCCACGAGCAGTACTTC.

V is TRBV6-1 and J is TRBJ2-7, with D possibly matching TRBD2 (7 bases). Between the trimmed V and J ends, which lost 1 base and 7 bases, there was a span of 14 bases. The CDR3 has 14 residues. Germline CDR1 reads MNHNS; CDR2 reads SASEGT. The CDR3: CASSEENREGEQYF. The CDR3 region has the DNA TGTGCCAGCAGTGAAGAAAACAGGGAGGGAGAGCAGTACTTC.

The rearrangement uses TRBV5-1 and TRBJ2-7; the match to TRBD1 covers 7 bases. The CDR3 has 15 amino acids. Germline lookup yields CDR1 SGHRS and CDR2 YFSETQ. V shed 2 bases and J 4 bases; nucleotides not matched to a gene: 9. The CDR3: CASSFQTRQGYEQYF. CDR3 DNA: TGCGCCAGCAGCTTCCAAACACGACAGGGTTACGAGCAGTACTTC.

CDR3 in DNA: TGTGCCAGTACAAGTCGACAAGGGGATCGTCCTGAAGCTTTCTTT. Translation gives CASTSRQGDRPEAFF. The V and J genes are TRBV19 and TRBJ1-1, with D perhaps matching TRBD1 (5 bases). The CDR3 is 15 residues long. Trimming stripped 7 bases from V and 6 bases from J, with 21 bases between. In germline, CDR1 is LNHDA, CDR2 SQIVND (reference sequence).

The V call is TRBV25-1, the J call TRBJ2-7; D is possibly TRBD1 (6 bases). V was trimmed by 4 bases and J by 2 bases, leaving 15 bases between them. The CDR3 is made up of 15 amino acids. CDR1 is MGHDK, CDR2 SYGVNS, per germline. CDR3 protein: CASSGRDTITYEQYF. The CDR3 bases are TGTGCCAGCAGTGGCCGGGACACCATAACCTACGAGCAGTACTTC.

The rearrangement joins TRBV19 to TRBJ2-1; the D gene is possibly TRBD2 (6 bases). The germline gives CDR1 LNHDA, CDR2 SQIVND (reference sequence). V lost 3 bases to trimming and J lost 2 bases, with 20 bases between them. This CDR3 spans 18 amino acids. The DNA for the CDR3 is TGTGCCAGTAGTATGCAAAGGGGAGGTCCCTTAACCTACAATGAGCAGTTCTTC. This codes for CASSMQRGGPLTYNEQFF.

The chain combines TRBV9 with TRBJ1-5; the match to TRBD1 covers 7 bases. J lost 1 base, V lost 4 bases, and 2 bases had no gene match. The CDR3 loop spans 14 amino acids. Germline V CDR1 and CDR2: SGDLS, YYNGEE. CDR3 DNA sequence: TGTGCCAGCAGCCGGGACAGCAGCAATCAGCCCCAGCATTTT. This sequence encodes CASSRDSSNQPQHF.

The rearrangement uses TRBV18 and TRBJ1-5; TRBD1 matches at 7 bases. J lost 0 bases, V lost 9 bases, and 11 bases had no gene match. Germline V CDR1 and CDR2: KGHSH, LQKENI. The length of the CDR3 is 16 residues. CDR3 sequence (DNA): TGTGCCAGTACGAGGGACAGCGGAGATAGCAATCAGCCCCAGCATTTT. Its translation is CASTRDSGDSNQPQHF.

CDR3 protein: CASSLTGSEQETQYF. Here the CDR3 DNA reads TGTGCCAGCAGCCTTACCGGGTCGGAACAAGAGACCCAGTACTTC. V usage is TRBV11-2 and J usage is TRBJ2-5, with D unclear. The CDR3 is 15 amino acids. Germline CDR1 and CDR2: SGHAT and FQNNGV. V lost 5 bases and J 2 bases, leaving 15 bases between the germline ends.

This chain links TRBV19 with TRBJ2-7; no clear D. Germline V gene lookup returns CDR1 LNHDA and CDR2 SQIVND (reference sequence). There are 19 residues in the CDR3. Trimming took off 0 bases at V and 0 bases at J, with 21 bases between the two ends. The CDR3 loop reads CASSIDEAAVARRSYEQYF. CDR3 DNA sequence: TGTGCCAGTAGTATAGATGAGGCGGCAGTCGCCCGTCGCTCCTACGAGCAGTACTTC. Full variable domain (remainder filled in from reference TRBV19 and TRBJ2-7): DGGITQSPKYLFRKEGQNVTLSCEQNLNHDAMYWYRQDPGQGLRLIYYSQIVNDFQKGDIAEGYSVSREKKESFPLTVTSAQKNPTAFYLCASSIDEAAVARRSYEQYFGPGTRLTVT.

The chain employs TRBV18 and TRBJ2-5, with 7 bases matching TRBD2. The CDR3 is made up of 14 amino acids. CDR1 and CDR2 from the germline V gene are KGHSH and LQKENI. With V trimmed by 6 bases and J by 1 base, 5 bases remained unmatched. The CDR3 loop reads CASSSGGTQETQYF. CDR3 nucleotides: TGTGCCAGCTCCTCGGGAGGTACCCAAGAGACCCAGTACTTC.

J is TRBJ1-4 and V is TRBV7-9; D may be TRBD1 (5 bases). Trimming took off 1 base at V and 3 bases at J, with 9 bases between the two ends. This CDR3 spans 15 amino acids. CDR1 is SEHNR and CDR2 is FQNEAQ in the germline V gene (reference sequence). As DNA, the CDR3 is TGTGCCAGCAGCTTAGAGGGGTATCCTAATGAAAAACTGTTTTTT. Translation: CASSLEGYPNEKLFF.

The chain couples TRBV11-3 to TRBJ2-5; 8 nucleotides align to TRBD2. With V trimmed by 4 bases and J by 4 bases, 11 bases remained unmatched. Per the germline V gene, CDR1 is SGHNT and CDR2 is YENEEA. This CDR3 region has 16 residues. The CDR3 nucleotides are TGTGCCAGCAGCTCGGGAACAGCGGGAGCAGGAGAGACCCAGTACTTC. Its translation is CASSSGTAGAGETQYF.

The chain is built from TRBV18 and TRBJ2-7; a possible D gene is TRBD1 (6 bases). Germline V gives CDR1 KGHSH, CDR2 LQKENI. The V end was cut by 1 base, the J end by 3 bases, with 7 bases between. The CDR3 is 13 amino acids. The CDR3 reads CASSPRQDYEQYF. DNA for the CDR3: TGTGCCAGCTCACCACGACAGGACTACGAGCAGTACTTC. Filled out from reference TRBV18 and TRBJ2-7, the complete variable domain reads NAGVMQNPRHLVRRRGQEARLRCSPMKGHSHVYWYRQLPEEGLKFMVYLQKENIIDESGMPKERFSAEFPKEGPSILRIQQVVRGDSAAYFCASSPRQDYEQYFGPGTRLTVT.

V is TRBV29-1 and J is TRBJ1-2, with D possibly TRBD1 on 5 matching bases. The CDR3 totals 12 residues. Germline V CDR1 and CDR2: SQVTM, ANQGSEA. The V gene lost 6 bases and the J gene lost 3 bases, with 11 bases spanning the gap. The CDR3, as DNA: TGCAGCGTCAGGGTAACAGACTATGGCTACACCTTC. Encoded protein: CSVRVTDYGYTF.

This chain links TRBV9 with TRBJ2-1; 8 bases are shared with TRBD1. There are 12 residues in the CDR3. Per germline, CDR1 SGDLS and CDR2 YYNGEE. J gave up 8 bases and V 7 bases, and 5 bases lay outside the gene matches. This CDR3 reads CASQGAIDEQFF. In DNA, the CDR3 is TGTGCCAGCCAGGGGGCTATCGATGAGCAGTTCTTC.

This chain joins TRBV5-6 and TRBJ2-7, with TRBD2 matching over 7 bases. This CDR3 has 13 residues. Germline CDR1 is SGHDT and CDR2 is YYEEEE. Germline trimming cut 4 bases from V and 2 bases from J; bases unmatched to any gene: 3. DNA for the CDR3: TGTGCCAGCAGCGCCGGGACTACCTACGAGCAGTACTTC. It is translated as CASSAGTTYEQYF.

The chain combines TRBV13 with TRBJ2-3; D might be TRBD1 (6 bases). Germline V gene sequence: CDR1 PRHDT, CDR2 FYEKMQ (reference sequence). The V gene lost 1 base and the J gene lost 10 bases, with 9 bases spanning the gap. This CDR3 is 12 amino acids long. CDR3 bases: TGTGCCAGCAGCTTAGAAGGGGGAGCGCAGTATTTT. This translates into CASSLEGGAQYF.

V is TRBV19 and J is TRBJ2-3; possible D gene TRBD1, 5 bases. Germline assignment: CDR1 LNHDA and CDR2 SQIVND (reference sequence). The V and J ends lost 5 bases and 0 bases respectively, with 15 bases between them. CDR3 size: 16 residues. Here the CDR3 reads CASSDPRQYSTDTQYF. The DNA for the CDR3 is TGTGCCAGTAGTGACCCCCGACAGTATAGCACAGATACGCAGTATTTT.

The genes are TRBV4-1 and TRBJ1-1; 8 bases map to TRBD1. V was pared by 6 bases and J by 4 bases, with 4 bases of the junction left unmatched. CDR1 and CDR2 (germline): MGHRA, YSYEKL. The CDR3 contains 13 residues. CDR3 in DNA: TGCGCCAGCAGGGTACAGGGGGGCACTGAAGCTTTCTTT. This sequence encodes CASRVQGGTEAFF.

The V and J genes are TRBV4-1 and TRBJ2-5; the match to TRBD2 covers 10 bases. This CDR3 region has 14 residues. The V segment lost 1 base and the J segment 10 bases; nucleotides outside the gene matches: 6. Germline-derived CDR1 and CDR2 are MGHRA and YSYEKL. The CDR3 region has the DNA TGCGCCAGCAGCCAAGTACTAGCGGGGCAATTCCAGTACTTC. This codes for CASSQVLAGQFQYF.

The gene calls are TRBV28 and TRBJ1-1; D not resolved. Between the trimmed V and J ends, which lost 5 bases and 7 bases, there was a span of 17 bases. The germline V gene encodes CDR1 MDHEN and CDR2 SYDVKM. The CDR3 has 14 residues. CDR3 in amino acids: CASSLYRSTLEAFF. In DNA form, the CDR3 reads TGTGCCAGCAGTCTGTACCGGAGCACCCTTGAAGCTTTCTTT. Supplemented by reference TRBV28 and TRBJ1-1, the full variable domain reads DVKVTQSSRYLVKRTGEKVFLECVQDMDHENMFWYRQDPGLGLRLIYFSYDVKMKEKGDIPEGYSVSREKKERFSLILESASTNQTSMYLCASSLYRSTLEAFFGQGTRLTVV.

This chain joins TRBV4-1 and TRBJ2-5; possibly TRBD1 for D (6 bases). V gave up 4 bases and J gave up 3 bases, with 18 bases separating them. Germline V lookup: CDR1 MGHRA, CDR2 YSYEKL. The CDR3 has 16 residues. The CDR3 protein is CASSRQGMSGEETQYF. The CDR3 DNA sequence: TGCGCCAGCAGCCGCCAAGGGATGTCAGGGGAAGAGACCCAGTACTTC.